This is a list of T cell receptor beta chains from one sample in a study of blood T cell repertoires in COVID-19. Here immunoSEQ multiplex PCR was the method, and the copy in TCRdb shows in-frame clones only, minus some. The sample includes roughly 86,000 clones, approximately 82% of them seen just once. Input material: peripheral blood. Receptor source: a human donor in a cohort sampled during active COVID-19. The CDR3 runs from the conserved cysteine through the conserved F or W. D genes are given only for firm matches. A row's size may be missing; if present it is once, few, many or a size class.

clone_size: once
v_call: TRBV28
d_call: TRBD1
j_call: TRBJ1-1
cdr3_nt: TGTGCCAGCAGGGACAGGACGGGGTTCACTGAAGCTTTCTTT
cdr3_aa: CASRDRTGFTEAFF

clone_size: NA
v_call: TRBV18
d_call: TRBD1
j_call: TRBJ2-1
cdr3_nt: TGTGCCAGCTCACCACCTGACAGGGGCTCCTACAATGAGCAGTTCTTC
cdr3_aa: CASSPPDRGSYNEQFF

clone_size: NA
v_call: TRBV5-1
d_call: TRBD2
j_call: TRBJ2-3
cdr3_nt: TGCGCCAGCAGCGTTACTAGCGGGACAGATACGCAGTATTTT
cdr3_aa: CASSVTSGTDTQYF

clone_size: NA
v_call: TRBV6-5
d_call: TRBD1
j_call: TRBJ1-2
cdr3_nt: TGTGCCAGCAGTTACACACAGGGGGCGAGCTATGGCTACACCTTC
cdr3_aa: CASSYTQGASYGYTF

clone_size: NA
v_call: TRBV19
d_call: NA
j_call: TRBJ1-2
cdr3_nt: TGTGCCAGTACTCCCCCCTATGGCTACACCTTC
cdr3_aa: CASTPPYGYTF

clone_size: NA
v_call: TRBV5-1
d_call: NA
j_call: TRBJ2-1
cdr3_nt: TGCGCCAGCAGCTCCAGGGGAGACAATGAGCAGTTCTTC
cdr3_aa: CASSSRGDNEQFF

clone_size: NA
v_call: TRBV28
d_call: NA
j_call: TRBJ1-1
cdr3_nt: TGTGCCACTTCCTTCTTGAACACTGAAGCTTTCTTT
cdr3_aa: CATSFLNTEAFF

clone_size: NA
v_call: TRBV5-1
d_call: NA
j_call: TRBJ1-2
cdr3_nt: TGCGCCAGCAGCTTGGTTGGAGGTGGGGGCTACACCTTC
cdr3_aa: CASSLVGGGGYTF

clone_size: NA
v_call: TRBV2
d_call: TRBD2
j_call: TRBJ2-2
cdr3_nt: TGTGCCAGCACCCCGGGACTACGCCCCGGGGAGCTGTTTTTT
cdr3_aa: CASTPGLRPGELFF

clone_size: NA
v_call: TRBV28
d_call: NA
j_call: TRBJ1-2
cdr3_nt: TGTGCCAGCAGTTTGCCGCACCGGGGGGGCTACACCTTC
cdr3_aa: CASSLPHRGGYTF

clone_size: NA
v_call: TRBV28
d_call: NA
j_call: TRBJ2-7
cdr3_nt: TGTGCCAGCAGTTTGGTATCCGGACAGTCAGTGGGGGAGCAGTACTTC
cdr3_aa: CASSLVSGQSVGEQYF

clone_size: NA
v_call: TRBV5-6
d_call: NA
j_call: TRBJ2-6
cdr3_nt: TGTGCCAGCAGCTGGACATCTGGGGCCAACGTCCTGACTTTC
cdr3_aa: CASSWTSGANVLTF

clone_size: NA
v_call: TRBV5-1
d_call: TRBD1
j_call: TRBJ1-2
cdr3_nt: TGCGCCAGCAGCTCGAACTCGGGACAGGGGGCTAATGGCTACACCTTC
cdr3_aa: CASSSNSGQGANGYTF

clone_size: NA
v_call: TRBV3-1/TRBV3-2
d_call: NA
j_call: TRBJ2-7
cdr3_nt: TGTGCCAGCAGCCAAGAAGGGGCAGGGGGGCTCTACGAGCAGTACTTC
cdr3_aa: CASSQEGAGGLYEQYF

clone_size: NA
v_call: TRBV5-1
d_call: NA
j_call: TRBJ2-3
cdr3_nt: TGCGCCAGCAGCTTGGGGTACGGTGCCGAGTTAGATACGCAGTATTTT
cdr3_aa: CASSLGYGAELDTQYF

clone_size: NA
v_call: TRBV19
d_call: TRBD1
j_call: TRBJ1-6
cdr3_nt: TGTGCCAGTACCTCTGGACAGGGGGGTTCACCCCTCCACTTT
cdr3_aa: CASTSGQGGSPLHF

clone_size: NA
v_call: TRBV2
d_call: TRBD2
j_call: TRBJ2-7
cdr3_nt: TGTGCCAGCAGTTATTCTACTAGCGGGGCTGAGTACTTC
cdr3_aa: CASSYSTSGAEYF

clone_size: NA
v_call: TRBV7-9
d_call: NA
j_call: TRBJ1-5
cdr3_nt: TGTGCCAGCAGCCTCGGAGACTATCAGCCCCAGCATTTT
cdr3_aa: CASSLGDYQPQHF

clone_size: NA
v_call: TRBV19
d_call: TRBD2
j_call: TRBJ2-5
cdr3_nt: TGTGCCAGTAGTATCGTTCTAGCGGGGGGGCTCGAGACCCAGTACTTC
cdr3_aa: CASSIVLAGGLETQYF

clone_size: few
v_call: TRBV20-1
d_call: NA
j_call: TRBJ1-2
cdr3_nt: TGCAGTGCGACAACGCACTATGGCTACACCTTC
cdr3_aa: CSATTHYGYTF

clone_size: NA
v_call: TRBV5-4
d_call: TRBD2
j_call: TRBJ2-3
cdr3_nt: TGTGCCAGCAGCTTGGACCCCCTAGCGGGGGGCCTAGATACGCAGTATTTT
cdr3_aa: CASSLDPLAGGLDTQYF

clone_size: NA
v_call: TRBV18
d_call: NA
j_call: TRBJ1-5
cdr3_nt: TGTGCCAGCTCACCACCGGGACAAAGTCAGCCCCAGCATTTT
cdr3_aa: CASSPPGQSQPQHF

clone_size: NA
v_call: TRBV2
d_call: TRBD2
j_call: TRBJ2-5
cdr3_nt: TGTGCCAGCAGTCGGGACTACAAAGAGACCCAGTACTTC
cdr3_aa: CASSRDYKETQYF

clone_size: NA
v_call: TRBV6-5
d_call: NA
j_call: TRBJ1-6
cdr3_nt: TGTGCCAGCAGTTGGAGTGGAGGGTCCTATAATTCACCCCTCCACTTT
cdr3_aa: CASSWSGGSYNSPLHF

clone_size: NA
v_call: TRBV18
d_call: NA
j_call: TRBJ1-2
cdr3_nt: TGTGCCAGCTCACAGTCAGATAACTATGGCTACACCTTC
cdr3_aa: CASSQSDNYGYTF

clone_size: NA
v_call: TRBV30
d_call: NA
j_call: TRBJ1-1
cdr3_nt: TGTGCCTGGAGTGTTAAACAGAACGTGAACACTGAAGCTTTCTTT
cdr3_aa: CAWSVKQNVNTEAFF

clone_size: once
v_call: TRBV3-1/TRBV3-2
d_call: NA
j_call: TRBJ1-6
cdr3_nt: TGTGCCAGCAGCCAAGATAGGATTAGGGGTTCCTATAATTCACCCCTCCACTTT
cdr3_aa: CASSQDRIRGSYNSPLHF

clone_size: NA
v_call: TRBV11-2
d_call: TRBD2
j_call: TRBJ2-1
cdr3_nt: TGTGCCAGCAGCAAGGGGACGACTAGCGGGGGGGATAATGAGCAGTTCTTC
cdr3_aa: CASSKGTTSGGDNEQFF

clone_size: NA
v_call: TRBV5-1
d_call: NA
j_call: TRBJ1-5
cdr3_nt: TGCGCCAGCAGCTTGAATGGGGCGCCAAATCAGCCCCAGCATTTT
cdr3_aa: CASSLNGAPNQPQHF

clone_size: NA
v_call: TRBV14
d_call: NA
j_call: TRBJ1-1
cdr3_nt: TGTGCCAGCAACTCCTTTGCGGGGACTGAAGCTTTCTTT
cdr3_aa: CASNSFAGTEAFF

clone_size: NA
v_call: TRBV5-1
d_call: NA
j_call: TRBJ2-7
cdr3_nt: TGCGCCAGCAGCTCGACCGGAGGTAGGGGGAGATACGAGCAGTACTTC
cdr3_aa: CASSSTGGRGRYEQYF

clone_size: NA
v_call: TRBV7-9
d_call: TRBD2
j_call: TRBJ2-3
cdr3_nt: TGTGCCAGCAGCCCTCCACTAGGGAGGGCAGATACGCAGTATTTT
cdr3_aa: CASSPPLGRADTQYF

clone_size: NA
v_call: TRBV4-1
d_call: TRBD1
j_call: TRBJ1-2
cdr3_nt: TGCGCCAGCAGCCTTAGGGGGCTGTATGGCTACACCTTC
cdr3_aa: CASSLRGLYGYTF

clone_size: once
v_call: TRBV2
d_call: TRBD2
j_call: TRBJ2-5
cdr3_nt: TGTGCCGCCGGGACTAAAGAGACCCAGTACTTC
cdr3_aa: CAAGTKETQYF

clone_size: NA
v_call: TRBV7-6
d_call: NA
j_call: TRBJ2-2
cdr3_nt: TGTGCCAGCAGCTCCGGGGTTCTGAACACCGGGGAGCTGTTTTTT
cdr3_aa: CASSSGVLNTGELFF

clone_size: NA
v_call: TRBV4-2
d_call: NA
j_call: TRBJ1-1
cdr3_nt: TGTGCCAGCAGAGAAGGAGGGGAGAGCACTGAAGCTTTCTTT
cdr3_aa: CASREGGESTEAFF